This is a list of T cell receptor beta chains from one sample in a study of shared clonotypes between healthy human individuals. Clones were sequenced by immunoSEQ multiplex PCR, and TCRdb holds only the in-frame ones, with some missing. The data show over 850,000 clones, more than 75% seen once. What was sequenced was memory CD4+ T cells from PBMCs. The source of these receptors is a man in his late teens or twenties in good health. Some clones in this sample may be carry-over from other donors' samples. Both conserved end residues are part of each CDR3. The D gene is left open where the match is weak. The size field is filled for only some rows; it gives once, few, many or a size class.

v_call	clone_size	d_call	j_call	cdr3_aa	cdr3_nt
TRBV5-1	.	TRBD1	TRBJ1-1	CASSFGRDRSTEAFF	TGCGCCAGCAGCTTCGGAAGGGACAGATCTACTGAAGCTTTCTTT
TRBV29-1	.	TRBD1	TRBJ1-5	CSVGTGFNQPQHF	TGCAGCGTGGGGACAGGGTTCAATCAGCCCCAGCATTTT
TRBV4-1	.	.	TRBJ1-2	CASSQDRTYAGGYTF	TGCGCCAGCAGCCAAGATCGGACCTATGCCGGTGGCTACACCTTC
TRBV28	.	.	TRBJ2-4	CASSLPRLNIQYF	TGTGCCAGCAGTTTACCAAGACTAAACATTCAGTACTTC
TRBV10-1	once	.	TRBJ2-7	CASSESRGGRQYF	TGCGCCAGCAGTGAGTCTCGAGGGGGACGGCAGTACTTC
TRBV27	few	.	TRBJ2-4	CASSLGGAAGGIQYF	TGTGCCAGCAGCCTGGGGGGGGCTGCTGGGGGCATTCAGTACTTC
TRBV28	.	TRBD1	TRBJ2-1	CASSFVNRGRNEQFF	TGTGCCAGCAGTTTCGTAAACAGGGGAAGGAATGAGCAGTTCTTC
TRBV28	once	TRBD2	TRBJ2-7	CASRGRRELAGAYEQYF	TGTGCCAGCAGGGGTAGACGGGAACTAGCGGGAGCCTACGAGCAGTACTTC
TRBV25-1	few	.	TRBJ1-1	CASRGRAHTEAFF	TGTGCCAGCAGGGGAAGGGCCCACACTGAAGCTTTCTTT
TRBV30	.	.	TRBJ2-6	CAWSSSGANVLTF	TGTGCCTGGTCCAGCTCTGGGGCCAACGTCCTGACTTTC
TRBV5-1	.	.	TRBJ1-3	CASSDPQGPSGNTIYF	TGCGCCAGCAGCGATCCTCAGGGGCCCTCTGGAAACACCATATATTTT
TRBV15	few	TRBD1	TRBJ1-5	CASGQVNQPQHF	TGTGCCTCAGGACAGGTCAATCAGCCCCAGCATTTT
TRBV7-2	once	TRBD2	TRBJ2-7	CASFGLGAGVDGEQYF	TGTGCCAGCTTCGGACTGGGTGCGGGGGTGGATGGGGAGCAGTACTTC
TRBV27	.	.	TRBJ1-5	CASSLESGQPQHF	TGTGCCAGCAGTTTAGAATCGGGTCAGCCCCAGCATTTT
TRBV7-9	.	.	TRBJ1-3	CASSPSGNTIYF	TGTGCCAGCAGCCCTAGTGGAAACACCATATATTTT
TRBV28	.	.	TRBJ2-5	CASRSGLLGTQYF	TGTGCCAGCAGGTCGGGCCTCCTGGGGACCCAGTACTTC
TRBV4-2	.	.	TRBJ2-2	CASSQAHPTGELFF	TGTGCCAGCAGCCAAGCCCACCCCACCGGGGAGCTGTTTTTT
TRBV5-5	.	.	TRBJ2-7	CASSPRQDPSYEQYF	TGTGCCAGCAGCCCCCGACAGGACCCCTCCTACGAGCAGTACTTC
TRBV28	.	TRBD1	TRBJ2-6	CASTSSAPGQGPPSFNVLTF	TGTGCCAGCACCTCCTCAGCCCCGGGACAGGGGCCTCCGAGCTTCAACGTCCTGACTTTC
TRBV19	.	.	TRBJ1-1	CASSFSGGTEAFF	TGTGCCAGTAGCTTTTCGGGCGGCACTGAAGCTTTCTTT
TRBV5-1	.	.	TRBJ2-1	CASSLGAGIYNEQFF	TGCGCCAGCAGCTTGGGGGCGGGAATCTACAATGAGCAGTTCTTC
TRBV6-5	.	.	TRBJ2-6	CASSYSSRAGANVLTF	TGTGCCAGCAGTTACTCGAGCAGGGCTGGGGCCAACGTCCTGACTTTC
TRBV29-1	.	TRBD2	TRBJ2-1	CSVDGRAWDNEQFF	TGCAGCGTTGATGGGAGGGCCTGGGACAATGAGCAGTTCTTC
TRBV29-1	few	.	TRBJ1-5	CSVGVGPNQPQHF	TGCAGCGTTGGTGTGGGCCCCAATCAGCCCCAGCATTTT
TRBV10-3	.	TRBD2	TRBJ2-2	CAISESWGRGGELFF	TGTGCCATCAGTGAATCCTGGGGGAGGGGCGGGGAGCTGTTTTTT
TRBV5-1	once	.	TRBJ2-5	CASSPGYGSQETQYF	TGCGCCAGCAGCCCAGGCTATGGGAGTCAAGAGACCCAGTACTTC
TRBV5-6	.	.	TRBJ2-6	CASSFGANVLTF	TGTGCCAGCAGCTTTGGGGCCAACGTCCTGACTTTC
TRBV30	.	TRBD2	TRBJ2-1	CAWSVYRTSGYFNEQFF	TGTGCCTGGAGTGTATATAGGACTAGCGGGTATTTCAATGAGCAGTTCTTC
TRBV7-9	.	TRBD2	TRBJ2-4	CASSPRLAGGNIQYF	TGTGCCAGCAGCCCCAGACTAGCGGGAGGGAACATTCAGTACTTC
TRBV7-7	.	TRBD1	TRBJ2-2	CASSRGQGATGELFF	TGTGCCAGCAGCCGCGGACAGGGCGCAACCGGGGAGCTGTTTTTT
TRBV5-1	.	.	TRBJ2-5	CASSLDGLQKQETQYF	TGCGCCAGCAGCTTGGACGGACTCCAAAAACAAGAGACCCAGTACTTC
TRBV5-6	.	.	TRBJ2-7	CASSLSPGAYEQYF	TGTGCCAGCAGCTTGAGTCCAGGAGCCTACGAGCAGTACTTC
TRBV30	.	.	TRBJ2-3	CACQGTDTQYF	TGTGCCTGCCAAGGCACAGATACGCAGTATTTT
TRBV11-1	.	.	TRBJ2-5	CASSNRRGGETQYF	TGTGCCAGCAGCAACCGTAGGGGGGGGGAGACCCAGTACTTC
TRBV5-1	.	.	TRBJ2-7	CASSWGVGEQYF	TGCGCCAGCAGCTGGGGGGTCGGCGAGCAGTACTTC
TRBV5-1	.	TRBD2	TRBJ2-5	CASSLATSAETQYF	TGCGCCAGCAGCTTGGCGACTAGCGCGGAGACCCAGTACTTC
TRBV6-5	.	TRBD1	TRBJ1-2	CASSYSGTGVDYGYTF	TGTGCCAGCAGTTACTCCGGGACAGGGGTCGACTATGGCTACACCTTC
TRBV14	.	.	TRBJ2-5	CASSQVGSQETQYF	TGTGCCAGCAGCCAAGTGGGATCCCAAGAGACCCAGTACTTC
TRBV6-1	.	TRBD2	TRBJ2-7	CASRGLAGTSYEQYF	TGTGCCAGCAGGGGACTAGCGGGTACCTCCTACGAGCAGTACTTC
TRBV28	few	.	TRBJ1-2	CASTSGRGYGYTF	TGTGCCAGCACTTCTGGCAGGGGCTATGGCTACACCTTC
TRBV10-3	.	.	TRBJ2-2	CAISEVRNTGELFF	TGTGCCATCAGTGAGGTTAGGAACACCGGGGAGCTGTTTTTT
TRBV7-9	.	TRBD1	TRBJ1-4	CASSIRQGATNEKLFF	TGTGCCAGCAGCATACGACAGGGGGCAACTAATGAAAAACTGTTTTTT
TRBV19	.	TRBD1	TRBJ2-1	CASSATGQGIRDEQFF	TGTGCCAGTAGTGCCACTGGACAGGGGATCAGGGATGAGCAGTTCTTC
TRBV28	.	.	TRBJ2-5	CASSSVQETQYF	TGTGCCAGCAGTTCAGTCCAAGAGACCCAGTACTTC
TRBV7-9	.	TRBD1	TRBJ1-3	CASSFNVDRGKGNTIYF	TGTGCCAGCAGCTTTAATGTCGACAGGGGCAAGGGAAACACCATATATTTT
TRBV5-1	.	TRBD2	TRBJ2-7	CASSTLAGKSGEQYF	TGCGCCAGCAGCACACTAGCGGGTAAATCGGGGGAGCAGTACTTC
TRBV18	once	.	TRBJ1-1	CASSRTETNTEAFF	TGTGCCAGCTCACGGACAGAGACGAACACTGAAGCTTTCTTT
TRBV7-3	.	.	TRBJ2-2	CASSPRDISVGGELFF	TGTGCCAGCAGCCCCCGTGACATCTCCGTGGGCGGGGAGCTGTTTTTT
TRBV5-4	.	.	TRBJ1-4	CASSHLNPGLGNEKLFF	TGTGCCAGCAGCCATTTAAACCCGGGACTTGGTAATGAAAAACTGTTTTTT
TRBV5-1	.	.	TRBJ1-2	CASSLVTGTFGGYTF	TGCGCCAGCAGCTTGGTTACAGGGACCTTCGGCGGCTACACCTTC
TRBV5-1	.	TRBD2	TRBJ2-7	CASSLTGTTVYEQYF	TGCGCCAGCAGCTTAACCGGGACTACTGTATACGAGCAGTACTTC
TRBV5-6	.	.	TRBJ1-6	CASSPGTSAHNSPLHF	TGTGCCAGCAGCCCCGGGACTTCCGCCCATAATTCACCCCTCCACTTT
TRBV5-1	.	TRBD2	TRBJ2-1	CASSLLAGSYNEQFF	TGCGCCAGCAGCCTACTAGCGGGAAGTTACAATGAGCAGTTCTTC
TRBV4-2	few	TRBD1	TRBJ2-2	CASSQELGDRAIGGTGELFF	TGTGCCAGCAGCCAAGAACTGGGAGACAGGGCGATTGGGGGCACCGGGGAGCTGTTTTTT
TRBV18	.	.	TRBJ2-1	CASSPSGTGVWEQFF	TGTGCCAGCTCACCAAGTGGGACGGGCGTTTGGGAGCAGTTCTTC
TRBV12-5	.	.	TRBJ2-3	CASGPGSDTQYF	TGTGCTAGTGGTCCCGGGTCAGATACGCAGTATTTT
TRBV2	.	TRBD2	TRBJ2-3	CASSGTSGTDTQYF	TGTGCCAGCAGCGGGACTAGCGGTACAGATACGCAGTATTTT
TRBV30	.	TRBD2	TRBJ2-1	CAWSRGLASDEQFF	TGTGCCTGGAGCCGGGGACTAGCAAGCGATGAGCAGTTCTTC
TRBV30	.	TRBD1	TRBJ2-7	CAWGQGGHEQYF	TGTGCCTGGGGACAGGGCGGCCACGAGCAGTACTTC